This TCR beta chain was captured by sequencing in a study of identical twins (dated by TCRdb to 2016 to 2017). In terms of the full investigation: To test whether fetal clonotypes persist, this study deep-sequenced TCR alpha and beta repertoires from monozygotic twins, from unrelated adults of various ages, and from cord blood. To rule out contamination, replicate twin experiments were performed at different times with different library preparation protocols. Overall study results and their limits: In beta out-of-frame sequences, excess twin sharing was weaker, because having fewer shared sequences lowered the signal-to-noise ratio. Out-of-frame TCR alpha sequences shared between twins showed an excess of low generation-probability sequences compared with coincidental sharing between unrelated individuals. Abundant cord blood beta clonotypes carried fewer insertions; young adult naive repertoires showed a weaker similar trend, while memory repertoires showed none. In monozygotic twins, out-of-frame TCR alpha sharing was systematically underestimated by recombination models, although the models agreed with sharing between unrelated individuals. Because the same donors could not be followed over many years, the conclusions depended on cross-sectional statistical analysis. Zero-insertion analyses could be partly confounded by invariant T cells such as MAIT and iNKT, though diverse VJ usage argued against such confounding for most clonotypes.

Concerning this clonotype: Its antigen is not yet known. No base quality information exists; no much larger clone differs at one position.

Every donor in the study was a healthy Caucasian. Three pairs of female monozygotic twins, all aged 18 to 29 years, were included in the twin cohort. Peripheral blood mononuclear cells were the source from which RNA for the TCR libraries was isolated. Library method: 5' RACE. Sequenced on an Illumina HiSeq 2000. Template switching added a universal primer binding site, and the final cDNA carried a unique molecular identifier that allowed TCR cDNA molecules to be counted accurately. Specific primers in the conserved constant-segment region were used to synthesize first-strand cDNA for TCR alpha and beta chains. Each cDNA library was double barcoded, with a SMART-Mk sample barcode plus Illumina barcodes, to control for contamination. TruSeq adapter sequences along with Illumina sample barcodes were introduced in two successive PCR steps. TCR alpha and beta cDNA libraries were sequenced on the Illumina HiSeq platform with custom primers. Per the original workflow: MiGEC was used to process raw reads and extract unique molecular identifiers, and MiXCR was used to find CDR3 positions. For each individual, recombination models were inferred using an EM algorithm with the repgenHMM and IGoR tools. The tcR package in R was used for shared clonotype analysis, with sharing normalized by the product of cloneset sizes. To study raw recombination free of thymic and clonal selection effects, out-of-frame nonproductive sequences were analyzed. In-frame beta chains were kept once TCRdb had trimmed the public reads at Q25 with fastp and called clones with MiXCR. Entries that share a CDR3 protein sequence are merged under the most common genes and DNA. In this record, the V and J calls reflect TCRdb's handling and not the investigators' own analysis. In all, the sample holds about 890,000 distinct CDR3 sequences, and about 12% of those were seen once. About 1.5% of the sample is in the top ten clones.

These sequences were also reported in another study, on yellow fever vaccine responses in identical twins. Per the second study: The T cell response to vaccination in identical twins was reported by the authors to appear partly convergent and partly personalized. Focusing on identical twins, the study followed the T cell clones that responded to the vaccine, and did so with precision.

Sequences were obtained from PBMCs. The receptor was isolated from a woman younger than 35 in good health.

CDR3 reads: CASSLTGSLSNGYTF. The DNA is as follows: TGTGCCAGCAGCCTGACAGGCAGCCTCTCTAATGGCTACACCTTC. The rearranged segments are TRBV11-2 and TRBJ1-2; the D gene is possibly TRBD1, with 6 bases matching. Based on the germline V gene, the CDR1 and CDR2 sequences are SGHAT and FQNNGV. A distance of 19 bases separates the germline ends of V and J, which lose 5 bases and 6 bases respectively. There are 15 amino acids in the CDR3, from cysteine to phenylalanine inclusive. The entry retains the CDR3 DNA only, 45 bases that are in frame from base 1.